This T cell receptor (beta chain) came from a study of blood T cell repertoires in COVID-19. At the level of the study: Acute-phase and convalescent COVID-19 samples originated in the United States, Italy and Spain. Nucleic acid was either cDNA or gDNA, and it came from T cells, B-cell-depleted T cells, or PBMCs.

From germline, CDR1 is LNHDA and CDR2 SQIVND (reference sequence). V lost 5 bases and J lost 8, with 16 bases in between. The CDR3 contains 14 residues. Under the authors' procedure: Amplification with reference gene primers provided the estimates of nucleated cell counts. This table comes from immunoSEQ multiplex PCR, and its TCRdb copy is limited to in-frame clones, with some not included. The DNA gave D and trimming, while V, J and clone size come from that table. This table holds fewer than 150,000 clones, 85% to 90% found once. The sequence was obtained from a woman of 80 years or more with acute or convalescent COVID-19. Material: peripheral blood. This rearrangement joins TRBV19 to TRBJ2-4; possibly TRBD2 for D (6 bases). The DNA for the CDR3 is TGTGCCAGTAGTGTGCAGGGATTAGCGGACATTCAGTACTTC. Translation: CASSVQGLADIQYF.